These T cell receptor beta chains were read from a single sample in a study of blood T cell repertoires in COVID-19. Method: immunoSEQ multiplex PCR; TCRdb's copy keeps in-frame clones and lacks some. The data hold fewer than 200,000 clones, with 81% observed a single time. The sample taken for sequencing was PBMCs or T cells enriched from blood (not recorded which). These receptors all come from a woman aged 40 to 50 with acute COVID-19. Each CDR3 is given with its conserved first and last residue. A D gene is named only where the DNA matches it firmly. A clone size is listed for some rows: how often the clone was seen (once, few, many), or a class if it is expanded.

clone size | J gene | V gene | D gene | CDR3 DNA | CDR3 protein
few | TRBJ1-1 | TRBV19 | TRBD1 | TGTGCCAGTAGAAGACAGGGGGGTAGGGAAGCTTTCTTT | CASRRQGGREAFF
NA | TRBJ1-1 | TRBV29-1 | NA | TGCAGCGTGGCAACACGCTTGAACACTGAAGCTTTCTTT | CSVATRLNTEAFF
few | TRBJ1-3 | TRBV18 | NA | TGTGCCAGCTCCCTTGACAACCCAGCCTCTGGAAACACCATATATTTT | CASSLDNPASGNTIYF
once | TRBJ2-7 | TRBV28 | NA | TGTGCCAGCAGTTTCTCTGGGGGCAGCGGCTCCCCCTACGAGCAGTACTTC | CASSFSGGSGSPYEQYF
NA | TRBJ2-1 | TRBV7-2 | NA | TGTGCCAGCAGCTTGGGCGGACAGTACAATGAGCAGTTCTTC | CASSLGGQYNEQFF
NA | TRBJ1-1 | TRBV19 | TRBD1 | TGTGCCAGTACCAATCATGGGGTGACAGGGACTTCTGAAGCTTTCTTT | CASTNHGVTGTSEAFF
NA | TRBJ2-5 | TRBV10-3 | TRBD2 | TGTGCCATCAGTGACGGGACTAGCGGCGAAGAGACCCAGTACTTC | CAISDGTSGEETQYF
NA | TRBJ2-3 | TRBV6-1 | TRBD2 | TGTGCCAGCAGTGAAGCGAGTCGGGGGGCAGATACGCAGTATTTT | CASSEASRGADTQYF
NA | TRBJ2-3 | TRBV6-1 | TRBD2 | TGTGCCAGCAGTGGGCTAGCGGGAGTTGACCCGCAGGGGGATACGCAGTATTTT | CASSGLAGVDPQGDTQYF
NA | TRBJ2-2 | TRBV10-3 | NA | TGTGCCATCGCAGCAGGGTACGACACCGGGGAGCTGTTTTTT | CAIAAGYDTGELFF
NA | TRBJ2-3 | TRBV7-3 | TRBD2 | TGTGCCAGCACCTATTTAGGTAGCGGGAGGATAAAAAGCACAGATACGCAGTATTTT | CASTYLGSGRIKSTDTQYF
NA | TRBJ2-3 | TRBV10-3 | NA | TGTGCCATCAGGGGGCGGCTAAGCACAGATACGCAGTATTTT | CAIRGRLSTDTQYF
NA | TRBJ2-5 | TRBV5-5 | NA | TGTGCCAGCAGCTGGGGGACTCAAGAGACCCAGTACTTC | CASSWGTQETQYF
few | TRBJ1-2 | TRBV24-1 | TRBD1 | TGTGCCACCAGTGATCGGGACAGGCAAGCTAACTATGGCTACACCTTC | CATSDRDRQANYGYTF